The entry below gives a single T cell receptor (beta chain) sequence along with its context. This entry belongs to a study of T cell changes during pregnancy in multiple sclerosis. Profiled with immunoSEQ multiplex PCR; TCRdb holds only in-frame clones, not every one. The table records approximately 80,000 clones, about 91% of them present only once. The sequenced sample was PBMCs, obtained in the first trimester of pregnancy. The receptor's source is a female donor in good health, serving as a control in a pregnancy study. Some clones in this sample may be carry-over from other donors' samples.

This CDR3 reads CASSRQGRAHEQYF. The CDR3 bases are TGTGCCAGCAGCCGCCAGGGAAGGGCTCACGAGCAGTACTTC. The chain links TRBV6-5 to TRBJ2-7; a possible D gene is TRBD1 (5 bases). Trimming removed 6 bases from V and 5 bases from J, with 17 bases in between. CDR3 length equals 14 residues. CDR1 and CDR2 (germline): MNHEY, SVGAGI.